This entry features one TCR beta chain sequence. Its antigen is as yet unknown. Germline-derived CDR1 and CDR2 are SGHRS and YFSETQ. Trimming left V 4 bases short and J 5 bases short, with 14 bases between. The CDR3 extends over 14 amino acids. These data originate in a study of cytomegalovirus exposure and HLA in healthy donors. Study observations and caveats: Within the data, a cluster of highly shared sequence variants was likely a sequencing artifact.

Vbeta (60) and Jbeta (13) primers were used in the PCR. Clones were read by immunoSEQ multiplex PCR, and TCRdb kept only the in-frame ones, dropping some. This table has some 110,000 clones, about 83% appearing once. The sample comprised PBMCs. This receptor was taken from a man aged 18 to 30 in good health and CMV-seronegative. V gene TRBV5-1 combines with J gene TRBJ2-3, with no clear D. The CDR3 nucleotides read TGCGCCAGCAGCCTGGCCGCGGCGGAAGATACGCAGTATTTT. Residues: CASSLAAAEDTQYF.